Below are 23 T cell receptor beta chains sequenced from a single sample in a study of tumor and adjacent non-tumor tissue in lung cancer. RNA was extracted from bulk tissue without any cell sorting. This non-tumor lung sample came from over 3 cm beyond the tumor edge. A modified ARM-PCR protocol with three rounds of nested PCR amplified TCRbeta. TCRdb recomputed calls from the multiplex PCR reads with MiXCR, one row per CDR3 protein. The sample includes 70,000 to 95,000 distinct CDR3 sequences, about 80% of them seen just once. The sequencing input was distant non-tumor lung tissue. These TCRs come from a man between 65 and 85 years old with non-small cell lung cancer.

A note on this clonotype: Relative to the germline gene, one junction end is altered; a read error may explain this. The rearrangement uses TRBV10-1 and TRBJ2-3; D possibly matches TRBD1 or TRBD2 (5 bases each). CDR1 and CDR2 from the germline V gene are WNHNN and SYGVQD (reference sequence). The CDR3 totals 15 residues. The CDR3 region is CASSDGAAGTGTQYF. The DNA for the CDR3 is TGCGCCAGCAGTGATGGAGCGGCTGGCACAGGTACGCAGTATTTT.

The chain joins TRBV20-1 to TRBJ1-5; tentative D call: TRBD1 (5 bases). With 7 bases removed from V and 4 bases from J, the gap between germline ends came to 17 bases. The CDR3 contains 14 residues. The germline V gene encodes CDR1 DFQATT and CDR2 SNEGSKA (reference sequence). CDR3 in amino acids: CSVQIPGGNQPQHF. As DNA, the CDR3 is TGCAGTGTTCAAATACCCGGGGGGAATCAGCCCCAGCATTTT.

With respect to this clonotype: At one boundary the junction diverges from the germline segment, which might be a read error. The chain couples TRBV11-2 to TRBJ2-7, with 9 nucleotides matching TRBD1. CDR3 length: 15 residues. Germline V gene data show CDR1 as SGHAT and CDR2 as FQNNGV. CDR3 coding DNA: TGCGCCAGCACCCCCGGGACAGGGCCCTCCTACGAGCAATACTTC. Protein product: CASTPGTGPSYEQYF. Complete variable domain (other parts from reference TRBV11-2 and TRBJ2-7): EAGVAQSPRYKIIEKRQSVAFWCNPISGHATLYWYQQILGQGPKLLIQFQNNGVVDDSQLPKDRFSAERLKGVDSTLKIQPAKLEDSAVYLCASTPGTGPSYEQYFGPGTRLTVT.

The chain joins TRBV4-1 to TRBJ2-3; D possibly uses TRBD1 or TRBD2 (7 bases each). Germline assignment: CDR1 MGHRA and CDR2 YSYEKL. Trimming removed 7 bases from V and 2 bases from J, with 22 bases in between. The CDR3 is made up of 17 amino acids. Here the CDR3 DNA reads TGCGCCAGCAACCGAGGCGGGGGACAGTCTGACACAGATACGCAGTATTTT. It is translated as CASNRGGGQSDTDTQYF.

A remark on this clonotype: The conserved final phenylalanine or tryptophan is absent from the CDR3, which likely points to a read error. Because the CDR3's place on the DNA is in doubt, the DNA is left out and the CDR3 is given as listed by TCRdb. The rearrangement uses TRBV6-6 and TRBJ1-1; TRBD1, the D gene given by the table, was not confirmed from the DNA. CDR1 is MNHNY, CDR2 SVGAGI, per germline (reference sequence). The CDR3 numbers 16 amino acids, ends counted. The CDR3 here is CASSYSPGQGDTEALL.

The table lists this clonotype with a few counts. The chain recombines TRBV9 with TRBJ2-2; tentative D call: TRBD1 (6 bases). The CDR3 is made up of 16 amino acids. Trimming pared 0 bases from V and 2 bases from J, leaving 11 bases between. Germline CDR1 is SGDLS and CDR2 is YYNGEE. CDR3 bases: TGTGCCAGCAGCGTAGGTGGGACAAGCAACACCGGGGAGCTGTTTTTT. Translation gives CASSVGGTSNTGELFF.

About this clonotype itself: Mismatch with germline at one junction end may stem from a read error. Written as DNA, the CDR3 is TGTGTCAGCAGTGAGAAGGTGAAGGGGTCCGCTACCTACAATGAGCAGTTCTTC. Protein: CVSSEKVKGSATYNEQFF. The rearrangement joins TRBV25-1 to TRBJ2-1; D is perhaps TRBD1 (5 bases). CDR3 length equals 18 residues. In germline, CDR1 is MGHDK, CDR2 SYGVNS.

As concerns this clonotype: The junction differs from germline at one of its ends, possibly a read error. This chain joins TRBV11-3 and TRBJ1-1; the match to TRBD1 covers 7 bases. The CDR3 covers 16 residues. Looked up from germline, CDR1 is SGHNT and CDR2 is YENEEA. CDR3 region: CARSFRDRSLITEAFF. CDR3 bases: TGTGCCAGGAGCTTCAGGGACAGAAGCCTAATCACTGAAGCTTTCTTT.

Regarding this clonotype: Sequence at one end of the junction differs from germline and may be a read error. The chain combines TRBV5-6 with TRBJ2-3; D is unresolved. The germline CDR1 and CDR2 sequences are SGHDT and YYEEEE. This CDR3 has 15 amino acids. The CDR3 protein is CDSRLGPRCTDTQYF. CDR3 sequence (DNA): TGTGACAGCAGATTGGGCCCGCGATGTACAGATACACAGTATTTT.

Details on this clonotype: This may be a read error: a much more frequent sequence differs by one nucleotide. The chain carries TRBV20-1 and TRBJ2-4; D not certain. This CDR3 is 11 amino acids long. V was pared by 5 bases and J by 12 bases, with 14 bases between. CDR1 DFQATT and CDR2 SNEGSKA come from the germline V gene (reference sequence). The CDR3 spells CSAATTAPQYF. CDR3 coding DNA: TGCAGTGCTGCTACCACCGCCCCTCAGTACTTC.

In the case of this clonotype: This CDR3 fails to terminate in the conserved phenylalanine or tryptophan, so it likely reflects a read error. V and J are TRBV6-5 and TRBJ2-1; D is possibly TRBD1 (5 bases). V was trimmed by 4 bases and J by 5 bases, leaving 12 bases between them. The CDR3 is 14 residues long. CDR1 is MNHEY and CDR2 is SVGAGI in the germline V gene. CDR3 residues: CASSSQDRNNEQFI. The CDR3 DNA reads TGTGCCAGCAGTTCCCAAGACAGAAACAATGAGCAGTTCATT.

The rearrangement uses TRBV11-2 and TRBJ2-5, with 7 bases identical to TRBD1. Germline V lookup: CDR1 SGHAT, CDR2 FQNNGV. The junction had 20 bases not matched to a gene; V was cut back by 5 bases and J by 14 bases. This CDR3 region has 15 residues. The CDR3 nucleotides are TGTGCCAGCAGCCCTGGGACAGTTGGGCAAGAGAACCATTACTTC. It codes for CASSPGTVGQENHYF.

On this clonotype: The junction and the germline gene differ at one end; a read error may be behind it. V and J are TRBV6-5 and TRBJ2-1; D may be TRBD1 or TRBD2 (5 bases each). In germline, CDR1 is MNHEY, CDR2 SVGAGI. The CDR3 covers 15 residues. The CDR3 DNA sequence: TGTGCGAGCAGTTACATCCGGGACCGTTACAATGAGCAGTTCTTC. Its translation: CASSYIRDRYNEQFF.

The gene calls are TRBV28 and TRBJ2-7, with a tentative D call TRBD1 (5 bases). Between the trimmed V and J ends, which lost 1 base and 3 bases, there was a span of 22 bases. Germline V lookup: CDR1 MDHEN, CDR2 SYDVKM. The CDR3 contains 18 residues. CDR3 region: CASSLLDLNRAGIYEQYF. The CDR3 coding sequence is TGTGCCAGCAGTTTATTAGACTTGAACCGGGCAGGGATCTACGAGCAGTACTTC.

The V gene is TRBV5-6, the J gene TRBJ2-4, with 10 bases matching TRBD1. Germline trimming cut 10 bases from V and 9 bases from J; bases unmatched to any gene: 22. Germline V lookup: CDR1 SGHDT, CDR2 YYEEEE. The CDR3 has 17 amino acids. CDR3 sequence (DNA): TGTGCCGGCGGCGCTACCGGGACAGGGGTCGTTGGAATCATTCAGTACTTC. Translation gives CAGGATGTGVVGIIQYF. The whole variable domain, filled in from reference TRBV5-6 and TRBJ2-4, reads DAGVTQSPTHLIKTRGQQVTLRCSPKSGHDTVSWYQQALGQGPQFIFQYYEEEERQRGNFPDRFSGHQFPNYSSELNVNALLLGDSALYLCAGGATGTGVVGIIQYFGAGTRLSVL.

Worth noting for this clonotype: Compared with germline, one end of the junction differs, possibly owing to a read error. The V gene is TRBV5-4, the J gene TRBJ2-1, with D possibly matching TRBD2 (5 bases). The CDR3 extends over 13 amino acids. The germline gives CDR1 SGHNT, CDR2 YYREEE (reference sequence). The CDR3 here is CTSGVDWINEQFF. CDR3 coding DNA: TGTACCAGCGGCGTGGACTGGATTAATGAGCAGTTCTTC.

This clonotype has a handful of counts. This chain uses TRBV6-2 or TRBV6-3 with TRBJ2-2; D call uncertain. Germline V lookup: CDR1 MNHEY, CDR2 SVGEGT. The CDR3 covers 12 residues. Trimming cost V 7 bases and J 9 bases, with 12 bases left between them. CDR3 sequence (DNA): TGTGCCAGCAATACCAACACTAGGGAGCTGTTTTTT. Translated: CASNTNTRELFF.

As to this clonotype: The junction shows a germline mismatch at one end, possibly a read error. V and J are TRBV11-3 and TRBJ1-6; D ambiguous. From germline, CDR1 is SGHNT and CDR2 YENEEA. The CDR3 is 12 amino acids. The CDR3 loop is CAGRGSNSSLHF. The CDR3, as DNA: TGTGCCGGCCGGGGAAGTAATTCATCCCTCCACTTT.

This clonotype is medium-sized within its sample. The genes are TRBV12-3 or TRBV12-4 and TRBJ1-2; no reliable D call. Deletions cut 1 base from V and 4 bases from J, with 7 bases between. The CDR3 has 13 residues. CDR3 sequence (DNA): TGTGCCAGCAGTTTAGGGGTTGTCTATGGCTACACCTTC. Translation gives CASSLGVVYGYTF.

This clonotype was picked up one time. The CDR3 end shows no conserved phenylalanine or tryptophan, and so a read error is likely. In nucleotides, the CDR3 is TGTACCAACCGACCTTTTGTGGGACAAAGAAGAGAAGCTTTCTAT. This sequence encodes CTNRPFVGQRREAFY. The gene calls are TRBV6-2 or TRBV6-3 and TRBJ1-1; D is possibly TRBD1 (6 bases). There are 15 residues in the CDR3. Germline values: CDR1 MNHEY, CDR2 SVGEGT.

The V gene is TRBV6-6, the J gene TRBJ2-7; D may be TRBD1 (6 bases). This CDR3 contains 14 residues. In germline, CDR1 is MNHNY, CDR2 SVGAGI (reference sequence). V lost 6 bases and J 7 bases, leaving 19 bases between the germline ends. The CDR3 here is CASRTYRDTREQYF. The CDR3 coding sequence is TGTGCCAGCAGAACCTACCGGGACACAAGAGAGCAGTACTTC.

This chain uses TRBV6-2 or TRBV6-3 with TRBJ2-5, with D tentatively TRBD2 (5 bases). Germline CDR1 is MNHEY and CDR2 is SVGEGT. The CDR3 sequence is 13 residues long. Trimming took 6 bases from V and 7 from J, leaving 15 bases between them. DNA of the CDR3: TGTGCCAGCAGAGAACAGACTGGAGGGACCCAGTACTTC. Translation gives CASREQTGGTQYF.

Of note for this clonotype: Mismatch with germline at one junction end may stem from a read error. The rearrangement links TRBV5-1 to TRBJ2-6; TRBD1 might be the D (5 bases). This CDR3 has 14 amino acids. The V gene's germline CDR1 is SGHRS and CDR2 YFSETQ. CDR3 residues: CTSSSSFGANLLTF. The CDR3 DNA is TGCACCAGCAGCTCCAGCTTTGGGGCCAACCTCCTGACTTTC.